What follows are 26 T cell receptor beta chains derived from one specimen sequenced in a study of T cell responses to AZD1222 COVID-19 vaccine. Clones were sequenced by immunoSEQ multiplex PCR, and TCRdb holds only the in-frame ones, with some missing. The table shows about 150,000 clones, with 75% to 85% occurring only once. Sequenced here: peripheral blood, sampled 28 days after the second dose of the MenACWY control vaccine. The receptor set was obtained from an adult who received the MenACWY meningococcal vaccine as a control.

Here the CDR3 reads CASSLGGQGNTGELFF. In DNA form, the CDR3 reads TGTGCCAGCAGCTTAGGGGGACAGGGGAACACCGGGGAGCTGTTTTTT. The chain employs TRBV11-3 and TRBJ2-2, with 9 bases fitting TRBD1. Germline V gives CDR1 SGHNT, CDR2 YENEEA. This CDR3 is 16 amino acids long. The J segment lost 1 base and the V segment lost 1 base, leaving 1 base of the junction unmatched.

The chain uses TRBV2 and TRBJ1-1; perhaps TRBD1 as D (5 bases). This CDR3 spans 15 amino acids. From germline, CDR1 is SNHLY and CDR2 FYNNEI. Trimming shortened V by 3 bases and J by 2 bases, and 13 bases separated the two germline ends. CDR3 amino acids: CASSEFGGTNTEAFF. The CDR3 DNA is TGTGCCAGCAGTGAGTTCGGGGGAACAAACACTGAAGCTTTCTTT.

The rearrangement joins TRBV6-2 or TRBV6-3 to TRBJ2-5; 13 nucleotides match TRBD2. Germline values: CDR1 MNHEY, CDR2 SVGEGT. V lost 6 bases and J lost 0; bases outside the gene matches: 10. The length of the CDR3 is 18 residues. CDR3 protein: CASSHRTSGRLYQETQYF. The CDR3, as DNA: TGTGCCAGCAGCCACCGGACTAGCGGGAGATTGTACCAAGAGACCCAGTACTTC.

This rearrangement joins TRBV7-2 to TRBJ2-1; 7 positions match TRBD2. Germline V lookup: CDR1 SGHTA, CDR2 FQGNSA. This CDR3 contains 15 residues. V shed 1 base, J shed 12 bases, and the junction held 12 bases outside the gene matches. The CDR3 spells CASSLDSGGRTAQFF. CDR3 coding DNA: TGTGCCAGCAGCTTAGATTCTGGCGGGAGAACGGCGCAGTTCTTC.

The J gene is TRBJ1-1, the V gene TRBV6-5; D possibly corresponds to TRBD1 (5 bases). The CDR3 sequence is 13 residues long. Germline lookup yields CDR1 MNHEY and CDR2 SVGAGI. Trimming cost V 6 bases and J 1 base, with 9 bases left between them. The CDR3 DNA is TGTGCCAGCAGCCGTGGACAGAACACTGAAGCTTTCTTT. This sequence encodes CASSRGQNTEAFF.

The V and J genes are TRBV7-8 and TRBJ1-5; the D is unclear. The CDR3 loop spans 13 amino acids. Trimming took off 1 base at V and 5 bases at J, with 6 bases between the two ends. Germline V gives CDR1 SGHVS, CDR2 FQNEAQ. The CDR3 sequence is CASSLDRDQPQHF. The CDR3 bases are TGTGCCAGCAGCTTAGACAGAGATCAGCCCCAGCATTTT.

This chain connects TRBV6-6 to TRBJ1-2, with TRBD1 identical over 10 bases. Germline loops: CDR1 MNHNY, CDR2 SVGAGI (reference sequence). V lost 8 bases, J lost 2 bases, and 11 bases stayed unmatched. The CDR3 is 16 amino acids. The CDR3 region is CASRISGTGENYGYTF. CDR3 nucleotides: TGTGCCAGCCGGATTTCCGGGACAGGGGAAAACTATGGCTACACCTTC.

This rearrangement joins TRBV28 to TRBJ2-7; 8 bases are shared with TRBD2. The CDR3 has 16 residues. Germline loops: CDR1 MDHEN, CDR2 SYDVKM. The V segment lost 6 bases and the J segment 1 base; nucleotides outside the gene matches: 11. The DNA of the CDR3 is TGTGCCAGCAGCCACAGGGCGGGGGGACCTTCCTACGAGCAGTACGTC. It is translated as CASSHRAGGPSYEQYV.

This clone was recorded a few times. J is TRBJ2-3 and V is TRBV5-4; 8 bases are shared with TRBD2. The length of the CDR3 is 18 residues. Germline V gives CDR1 SGHNT, CDR2 YYREEE (reference sequence). V shed 2 bases, J shed 2 bases, and the junction held 13 bases outside the gene matches. CDR3 amino acids: CASSFTQWAGGITDTQYF. DNA for the CDR3: TGTGCCAGCAGCTTTACTCAATGGGCGGGGGGTATCACAGATACGCAGTATTTT.

This clone was observed a few times. V gene TRBV3-1 (or the pseudogene TRBV3-2) combines with J gene TRBJ1-2; unclear D gene. Germline V lookup: CDR1 LGHDT, CDR2 YNNKEL (reference sequence). The CDR3 contains 16 residues. The V end was cut by 1 base, the J end by 2 bases, with 14 bases between. CDR3 coding DNA: TGTGCCAGCAGCCAAGTAGGTCTTGGGCCCAACTATGGCTACACCTTC. This gives the protein CASSQVGLGPNYGYTF.

The genes are TRBV5-5 and TRBJ1-6; D is ambiguous. Germline loops: CDR1 SGHKS, CDR2 YYEKEE (reference sequence). The V end was cut by 5 bases, the J end by 8 bases, with 14 bases between. CDR3 size: 14 residues. Here the CDR3 DNA reads TGTGCCAGCAGTTTCCGCCGCCGCGATTCACCCCTCCACTTT. This codes for CASSFRRRDSPLHF.

This chain joins TRBV6-2 or TRBV6-3 and TRBJ2-7; TRBD1 matches at 11 bases. CDR3 length equals 16 residues. Germline V gene data show CDR1 as MNHEY and CDR2 as SVGEGT. The ends lost 4 bases at V and 3 bases at J; junction bases unmatched: 8. The CDR3 nucleotides read TGTGCCAGCAGTTGGGGTCCGGGACAGGGGGGCTACGAGCAGTACTTC. This translates into CASSWGPGQGGYEQYF.

V usage is TRBV3-1 (or the pseudogene TRBV3-2) and J usage is TRBJ1-3; a possible D gene is TRBD1 (6 bases). Between the trimmed V and J ends, which lost 4 bases and 0 bases, there was a span of 7 bases. The CDR3 length is 14 residues. Per the germline V gene, CDR1 is LGHDT and CDR2 is YNNKEL (reference sequence). Here the CDR3 reads CASSLTGSGNTIYF. CDR3 nucleotides: TGTGCCAGCAGCCTGACAGGCTCTGGAAACACCATATATTTT.

The chain couples TRBV5-6 to TRBJ1-2, with TRBD1 identical over 10 bases. The V and J ends lost 0 bases and 5 bases, in that order; junction bases with no gene match: 10. This CDR3 is built from 17 residues. CDR1 and CDR2 from the germline V gene are SGHDT and YYEEEE. The CDR3 sequence is CASSLVGTGARGYGYTF. The DNA for the CDR3 is TGTGCCAGCAGCTTGGTTGGGACAGGGGCCCGTGGGTATGGCTACACCTTC.

This chain links TRBV27 with TRBJ1-5; 7 nucleotides agree with TRBD1. CDR1 MNHEY and CDR2 SMNVEV come from the germline V gene (reference sequence). After removal of 5 bases from V and 7 bases from J, the junction contained 8 bases not matched to a gene. The CDR3 is 14 amino acids. CDR3 sequence (DNA): TGTGCCAGCAGTCCGGGACCAGGGGGGCAGCCCCAGCATTTT. This sequence encodes CASSPGPGGQPQHF.

V usage is TRBV19 and J usage is TRBJ1-6; maybe TRBD1 (5 bases). CDR3 size: 15 residues. Per the germline V gene, CDR1 is LNHDA and CDR2 is SQIVND (reference sequence). V was pared by 3 bases and J by 9 bases, with 15 bases between. CDR3 residues: CASSIQGDLVSPLHF. CDR3 nucleotides: TGTGCCAGTAGTATTCAGGGTGACTTGGTTTCACCCCTCCACTTT.

The genes are TRBV7-2 and TRBJ1-2; 11 bases align to TRBD1. Germline CDR1 reads SGHTA; CDR2 reads FQGNSA. V lost 5 bases, J lost 6 bases, and 8 bases stayed unmatched. This CDR3 region has 15 residues. The CDR3 spells CASSTRTGGANGYTF. The CDR3 DNA follows: TGTGCCAGCAGCACCCGGACAGGGGGCGCGAATGGCTACACCTTC.

A note on this clone: The sample has other DNA sequences that encode this CDR3 too. The rearrangement links TRBV6-5 to TRBJ1-1; D call uncertain. The germline CDR1 and CDR2 sequences are MNHEY and SVGAGI. V was trimmed by 6 bases and J by 7 bases, leaving 9 bases between them. The CDR3 runs to 11 residues. CDR3 amino acids: CASSFRNEAFF. Here the CDR3 DNA reads TGTGCCAGCAGCTTCCGTAATGAAGCTTTCTTT.

The V and J genes are TRBV5-6 and TRBJ1-2; tentative D call: TRBD1 (5 bases). Germline V gene sequence: CDR1 SGHDT, CDR2 YYEEEE. V was shortened by 0 bases and J by 0 bases, with 15 bases between the two germline ends. CDR3 length equals 17 residues. Here the CDR3 reads CASSLETGAGANYGYTF. As DNA, the CDR3 is TGTGCCAGCAGCTTGGAGACCGGGGCGGGAGCTAACTATGGCTACACCTTC.

Points on this clone: One end of the junction does not line up with germline, which may come from a read error. The J gene is TRBJ1-1, the V gene TRBV18; no clear D gene. This CDR3 spans 12 amino acids. The germline CDR1 and CDR2 sequences are KGHSH and LQKENI. CDR3 region: CASSPDYTEAFF. DNA of the CDR3: TGTGCCAGCTCACCGGACTACACAGAAGCTTTCTTT.

J is TRBJ2-7 and V is TRBV5-1, with D possibly matching TRBD1 (7 bases). Germline values: CDR1 SGHRS, CDR2 YFSETQ. The V end lost 0 bases, the J end lost 3 bases, and 16 bases lay between the germline ends. The CDR3 runs to 16 residues. The CDR3 region is CASSLATSGGIYEQYF. The CDR3 nucleotides are TGCGCCAGCAGCTTGGCCACGTCAGGGGGGATCTACGAGCAGTACTTC.

The rearrangement joins TRBV19 to TRBJ1-4; a weak D match, TRBD1 (5 bases). The CDR3 sequence is 13 residues long. Trimming cost V 7 bases and J 8 bases, with 14 bases left between them. Germline CDR1 LNHDA, CDR2 SQIVND (reference sequence). The CDR3 spells CASTGQIGEKLFF. The CDR3, as DNA: TGTGCCAGTACAGGGCAGATAGGGGAAAAACTGTTTTTT. The whole variable domain, remainder taken from reference TRBV19 and TRBJ1-4, is DGGITQSPKYLFRKEGQNVTLSCEQNLNHDAMYWYRQDPGQGLRLIYYSQIVNDFQKGDIAEGYSVSREKKESFPLTVTSAQKNPTAFYLCASTGQIGEKLFFGSGTQLSVL.

The V call is TRBV10-1, the J call TRBJ2-3; maybe TRBD1 (5 bases). In germline, CDR1 is WNHNN, CDR2 SYGVQD (reference sequence). Trimming pared 5 bases from V and 6 bases from J, leaving 6 bases between. This CDR3 has 11 residues. The CDR3 nucleotides read TGCGCCAGCAGTCACAGGGATACGCAGTATTTT. Protein product: CASSHRDTQYF.

The chain employs TRBV7-9 and TRBJ1-1, with D hard to call. Germline CDR1 is SEHNR and CDR2 is FQNEAQ (reference sequence). V was pared by 2 bases and J by 6 bases, with 13 bases between. The CDR3 has 14 residues. CDR3 residues: CASSLYSGDAEAFF. The CDR3 DNA reads as TGTGCCAGCAGCTTATACAGCGGTGACGCTGAAGCTTTCTTT.

The DNA of the CDR3 is TGCGCCAGCACCCTGACAGGGACGAACACCGGGGAGCTGTTTTTT. It yields the protein CASTLTGTNTGELFF. This chain uses TRBV5-1 with TRBJ2-2, with TRBD1 matching over 7 bases. The CDR3 is made up of 15 amino acids. Germline CDR1 is SGHRS and CDR2 is YFSETQ. V lost 6 bases to trimming and J lost 0 bases; unmatched junction nucleotides: 5.

The V gene is TRBV10-1, the J gene TRBJ1-1, with TRBD1 as a possible D gene (5 bases). Trimming cost V 11 bases and J 4 bases, with 23 bases left between them. Looked up from germline, CDR1 is WNHNN and CDR2 is SYGVQD (reference sequence). The CDR3 is 15 amino acids. The CDR3 DNA is TGCGCCGTCTGCTGGCAGGGAGTGTTGGGCACTGAAGCTTTCTTT. Translation gives CAVCWQGVLGTEAFF.